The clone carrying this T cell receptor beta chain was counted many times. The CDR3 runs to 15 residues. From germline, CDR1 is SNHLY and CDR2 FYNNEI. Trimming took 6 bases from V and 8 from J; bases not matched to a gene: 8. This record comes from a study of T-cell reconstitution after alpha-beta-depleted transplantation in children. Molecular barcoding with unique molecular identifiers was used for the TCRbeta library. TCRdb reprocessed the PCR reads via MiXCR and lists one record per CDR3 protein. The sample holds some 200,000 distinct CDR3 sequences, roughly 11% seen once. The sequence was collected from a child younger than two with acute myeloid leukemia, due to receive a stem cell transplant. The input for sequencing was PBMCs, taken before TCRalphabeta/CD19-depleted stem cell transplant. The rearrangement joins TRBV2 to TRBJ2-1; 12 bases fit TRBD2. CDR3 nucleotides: TGTGCCAGCAGACGACTAGCGGGAGTTTCGGATGAGCAGTTCTTC. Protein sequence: CASRRLAGVSDEQFF.